Presented here are 2 T cell receptor beta chains from one specimen sequenced in a study of human T cells and chemical hapten exposure. Documented time point: patch test 1, 2 weeks after DPC sensitization. Stated treatment: therapeutic diphenylcyclopropenone sensitization with weekly scalp DPC. MiXCR, applied by TCRdb to the RACE reads, yields one record per CDR3 protein. The sample contains a few hundred thousand distinct CDR3 sequences, roughly 4.8% of which appear only once. This specimen consisted of whole blood, obtained in connection with sensitization to the hapten diphenylcyclopropenone (DPC). The source is a woman aged 45-65 years with alopecia areata. Some clones in this sample may be carry-over from other donors' samples.

This clonotype came up many times. This rearrangement joins TRBV28 to TRBJ2-4; 7 bases map to TRBD1. This CDR3 is 14 amino acids long. Trimming removed 8 bases from V and 7 bases from J; junction bases left unmatched: 11. Germline V gene data show CDR1 as MDHEN and CDR2 as SYDVKM. In DNA form, the CDR3 reads TGTGCCAGCTGGGAAGGGGGCGTTGGTAACATTCAGTACTTC. It encodes CASWEGGVGNIQYF.

This clonotype was seen at least ten times. The chain uses TRBV5-1 and TRBJ1-1, with 10 bases matching TRBD1. This CDR3 contains 17 residues. CDR1 SGHRS and CDR2 YFSETQ come from the germline V gene. V gave up 3 bases and J gave up 0 bases; unmatched junction bases: 8. CDR3 coding DNA: TGCGCCAGCAGCTCGAGCCCGGGACAGGGGTTGAACACTGAAGCTTTCTTT. Translating gives CASSSSPGQGLNTEAFF.